Each of the 32 T cell receptor beta chains below was sequenced from the same sample in a study of molecular identifiers for immune sequencing clone quantification. In TCRdb, the PCR reads were re-called with MiXCR into one record per CDR3 protein. The sample includes approximately 630,000 distinct CDR3 sequences, about 25% seen only once; the top ten take 0.6% to 0.9%. Sequencing was done on a sample of naive CD8+ T cells from blood, with Jurkat cell RNA spiked in. This sample's subset: FACS-sorted CD8+CD4-CCR7+CD45RA+ naive T cells. Every receptor here comes from a human donor in good health. Some libraries in this study had Jurkat cell RNA spiked in.

Points on this clonotype: An end of the junction does not agree with germline; a read error may underlie this. The rearrangement uses TRBV9 and TRBJ2-2, with TRBD1 as a possible D gene (6 bases). The germline V gene encodes CDR1 SGDLS and CDR2 YYNGEE. CDR3 length equals 16 residues. The CDR3 is CASSVAGTHNTVELFF. The CDR3 DNA follows: TGTGCCAGCAGCGTAGCCGGGACACACAACACCGTGGAGCTGTTTTTT.

Remarks on this clonotype: A much larger clone lies a single base off, so this may be a read error. The chain joins TRBV14 to TRBJ1-2, with D hard to call. CDR3 size: 13 residues. CDR1 SGHDN and CDR2 FVKESK come from the germline V gene. CDR3 in amino acids: CASSQTTASGCTF. CDR3 DNA sequence: TGTGCCAGCAGCCAAACGACGGCCAGCGGCTGCACCTTC. The full variable domain, in which reference TRBV14 and TRBJ1-2 provide the parts outside the CDR3, is EAGVTQFPSHSVIEKGQTVTLRCDPISGHDNLYWYRRVMGKEIKFLLHFVKESKQDESGMPNNRFLAERTGGTYSTLKVQPAELEDSGVYFCASSQTTASGCTFGSGTRLTVV.

This clonotype showed up just a few times. This sequence joins TRBV4-1 and TRBJ1-1; D is uncertain. Per the germline V gene, CDR1 is MGHRA and CDR2 is YSYEKL. Trimming took off 0 bases at V and 0 bases at J, with 17 bases between the two ends. This CDR3 spans 18 amino acids. The CDR3 coding sequence is TGCGCCAGCAGCCAAGACGACGGTTCGTTCGGGGTGAACACTGAAGCTTTCTTT. It is translated as CASSQDDGSFGVNTEAFF.

The V and J genes are TRBV9 and TRBJ2-7; D is unclear. Trimming removed 0 bases at V and 2 bases at J, with 6 bases between. Germline lookup yields CDR1 SGDLS and CDR2 YYNGEE. This CDR3 is 13 amino acids long. The CDR3 here is CASSVESAYEQYF. CDR3 DNA sequence: TGTGCCAGCAGCGTAGAATCCGCCTACGAGCAGTACTTC. Using reference TRBV9 and TRBJ2-7 for the parts outside the CDR3, the full variable domain is DSGVTQTPKHLITATGQRVTLRCSPRSGDLSVYWYQQSLDQGLQFLIQYYNGEERAKGNILERFSAQQFPDLHSELNLSSLELGDSALYFCASSVESAYEQYFGPGTRLTVT.

In this sample, this clonotype turned up a few times. The chain combines TRBV6-2 or TRBV6-3 with TRBJ2-7; D ambiguous. Germline CDR1 reads MNHEY; CDR2 reads SVGEGT. Trimming left V 0 bases short and J 3 bases short, with 15 bases between. This CDR3 region has 16 residues. CDR3 in DNA: TGTGCCAGCAGTTACTCGATTTTTAAGGAGAACTACGAGCAGTACTTC. Its translation is CASSYSIFKENYEQYF.

There are many counts of this clonotype. The chain uses TRBV4-1 and TRBJ1-2; 8 positions agree with TRBD1. CDR1 is MGHRA, CDR2 YSYEKL, per germline. CDR3 length: 13 amino acids. V trimming: 1 base; J trimming: 8 bases; junction bases outside the gene matches: 3. CDR3 protein: CASSQGTGQGYTF. For the CDR3, the DNA is TGCGCCAGCAGCCAAGGGACAGGGCAGGGCTACACCTTC.

This clonotype was observed at least ten times. This chain links TRBV19 with TRBJ1-1; no reliable D call. In germline, CDR1 is LNHDA, CDR2 SQIVND (reference sequence). This CDR3 contains 13 residues. The V gene lost 7 bases and the J gene lost 4 bases, with 13 bases spanning the gap. Here the CDR3 DNA reads TGTGCCAGTACTTCCCCGGGTAGCACTGAAGCTTTCTTT. This encodes CASTSPGSTEAFF.

This clonotype turned up a few times. This chain joins TRBV11-2 and TRBJ2-7; 12 positions agree with TRBD2. This CDR3 comprises 18 residues. The junction had 11 bases not matched to a gene; V was cut back by 3 bases and J by 2 bases. Germline lookup yields CDR1 SGHAT and CDR2 FQNNGV. CDR3 nucleotides: TGTGCCAGCAGCTTTGGGGGACTAGCGGGTTACGAGACCTACGAGCAGTACTTC. It translates to CASSFGGLAGYETYEQYF.

Regarding this clonotype: A clone one base away is much larger, so this may be a read error. The missing conserved phenylalanine or tryptophan at the end of this CDR3 makes a read error likely. This rearrangement joins TRBV7-6 to TRBJ2-2, with 7 positions matching TRBD1. The CDR3 contains 17 residues. Trimming took 2 bases from V and 0 from J; bases not matched to a gene: 6. CDR1 SGHVS and CDR2 FNYEAQ come from the germline V gene. CDR3 region: CASSLTPGTANTGELFL. CDR3 nucleotides: TGTGCCAGCAGCTTAACTCCCGGGACAGCGAACACCGGGGAGCTGTTTCTT.

The chain has TRBV15 and TRBJ1-5; 7 nucleotides align to TRBD1. Germline CDR1 and CDR2: LNHNV and YYDKDF (reference sequence). V gave up 11 bases and J gave up 3 bases; unmatched junction bases: 10. The CDR3 consists of 14 residues. The CDR3: CAARDRDFNQPQHF. CDR3 DNA: TGTGCCGCGAGGGACAGAGATTTCAATCAGCCCCAGCATTTT.

This clonotype occurred many times. V usage is TRBV7-8 and J usage is TRBJ2-1; maybe TRBD1 (5 bases). CDR3 size: 15 residues. V lost 0 bases and J 6 bases, leaving 12 bases between the germline ends. Germline V gene lookup returns CDR1 SGHVS and CDR2 FQNEAQ. The CDR3 here is CASSLAGAAPNEQFF. Here the CDR3 DNA reads TGTGCCAGCAGCTTAGCAGGGGCGGCTCCCAATGAGCAGTTCTTC.

This rearrangement joins TRBV24-1 to TRBJ1-2; 9 positions match TRBD1. Germline V lookup: CDR1 KGHDR, CDR2 SFDVKD. This CDR3 is 15 amino acids long. With V trimmed by 3 bases and J by 3 bases, 4 bases remained unmatched. CDR3 amino acids: CATSDGTGPDYGYTF. The DNA for the CDR3 is TGTGCCACCAGTGATGGGACAGGGCCGGACTATGGCTACACCTTC.

The chain combines TRBV12-5 with TRBJ2-7, with TRBD1 as a possible D gene (5 bases). CDR1 LGHNT and CDR2 FRNRAP come from the germline V gene. Trimming took 6 bases from V and 7 from J, leaving 28 bases between them. The CDR3 spans 17 residues. The CDR3 sequence is CASGPSSSPRQTPEQYF. The CDR3 DNA is TGTGCTAGTGGCCCCAGTAGTAGCCCCCGACAGACACCTGAGCAGTACTTC. The variable domain in full, completed from reference TRBV12-5 and TRBJ2-7, reads DARVTQTPRHKVTEMGQEVTMRCQPILGHNTVFWYRQTMMQGLELLAYFRNRAPLDDSGMPKDRFSAEMPDATLATLKIQPSEPRDSAVYFCASGPSSSPRQTPEQYFGPGTRLTVT.

This clonotype was seen more than once but under ten times. The chain links TRBV10-3 to TRBJ2-1, with TRBD2 matching over 9 bases. Per the germline V gene, CDR1 is ENHRY and CDR2 is SYGVKD. J was trimmed by 3 bases and V by 0 bases; bases with no gene match: 6. The CDR3 is 17 residues long. The CDR3 sequence is CAISESSGGESYNEQFF. In DNA, the CDR3 is TGTGCCATCAGTGAGTCTAGCGGGGGAGAAAGCTACAATGAGCAGTTCTTC.

This clonotype was counted between two and nine times. The rearrangement uses TRBV15 and TRBJ2-7; TRBD1 is a possible D gene (5 bases). With 0 bases removed from V and 1 base from J, the gap between germline ends came to 7 bases. Looked up from germline, CDR1 is LNHNV and CDR2 is YYDKDF (reference sequence). The CDR3 runs to 14 residues. The DNA for the CDR3 is TGTGCCACCAGCAGAGACAAGGGGTCCTACGAGCAGTACTTC. Protein product: CATSRDKGSYEQYF.

This clonotype was recorded at least ten times. The chain couples TRBV3-1 to TRBJ1-1; no definite D call. CDR1 and CDR2 (germline): LGHDT, YNNKEL (reference sequence). The V gene lost 0 bases and the J gene lost 8 bases, with 13 bases spanning the gap. CDR3 size: 14 residues. CDR3 in amino acids: CASSQDRRTMEAFF. The CDR3 DNA reads TGTGCCAGCAGCCAAGATCGACGGACCATGGAAGCTTTCTTT.

This clonotype is a singleton in its sample. A much bigger clone sits one base away, suggesting this may be a read error. The chain couples TRBV28 to TRBJ2-7; no clear D. Germline lookup yields CDR1 MDHEN and CDR2 SYDVKM. The CDR3 extends over 11 amino acids. The DNA for the CDR3 is TGTACCAGCACCCTCGCCCACGAGCAGTACTTC. This codes for CTSTLAHEQYF.

This clonotype was detected ten times or more. The rearrangement joins TRBV4-1 to TRBJ1-5; D is undetermined. This CDR3 has 14 residues. Trimming left V 1 base short and J 6 bases short, with 10 bases between. Germline values: CDR1 MGHRA, CDR2 YSYEKL. CDR3 residues: CASSQVGVGQPQHF. The DNA of the CDR3 is TGCGCCAGCAGCCAAGTTGGCGTGGGTCAGCCCCAGCATTTT.

As concerns this clonotype: At one of its ends the junction is not consistent with the germline gene, which may arise from a read error. The V and J genes are TRBV4-1 and TRBJ1-2, with 7 bases fitting TRBD1. Germline V gene lookup returns CDR1 MGHRA and CDR2 YSYEKL. The CDR3 covers 15 residues. As DNA, the CDR3 is TGCGCCAGCAGCCAAGAGCCGGGGACAGCCGCCAACTACCCCTTC. Translated: CASSQEPGTAANYPF.

The sample holds many counts of this clonotype. The chain employs TRBV4-3 and TRBJ1-1, with D perhaps matching TRBD1 (6 bases). The CDR3 extends over 15 amino acids. CDR1 is LGHNA and CDR2 is YSLEER in the germline V gene. V was pared by 7 bases and J by 7 bases, with 22 bases between. The CDR3 nucleotides read TGCGCCAGCACCAATTCTCCCGGGGGGGCTAGTGAAGCTTTCTTT. This gives the protein CASTNSPGGASEAFF.

In regard to this clonotype: Being one base from a much bigger clone, this may be a read error. The conserved final phenylalanine or tryptophan is absent from the CDR3, which likely points to a read error. The CDR3 sequence: CASRMGPGNTIYV. DNA of the CDR3: TGTGCCAGTAGGATGGGGCCTGGAAACACCATATATGTT. The genes are TRBV19 and TRBJ1-3, with TRBD1 as a possible D gene (5 bases). The CDR3 has 13 residues. CDR1 is LNHDA and CDR2 is SQIVND in the germline V gene (reference sequence). V dropped 6 bases and J dropped 2 bases, with 8 bases sitting between them.

On this clonotype: This could be a read error, since a much larger clone is one nucleotide away. The chain recombines TRBV5-1 with TRBJ2-7; 7 nucleotides line up with TRBD1. The V gene end was trimmed by 4 bases and the J gene end by 9 bases; junction bases not matched to a gene: 10. Per germline, CDR1 SGHRS and CDR2 YFSETQ. The CDR3 extends over 13 amino acids. In nucleotides, the CDR3 is TGCGCCAGCAGCCTACAGGGGCCCCACGGGCAGTACTTC. It specifies CASSLQGPHGQYF.

This clonotype was found many times. CDR3 DNA: TGCGCCAGCAGCCAAGATTCGGCGTCAGGGCGAACTGAAGCTTTCTTT. It encodes CASSQDSASGRTEAFF. This chain links TRBV4-3 with TRBJ1-1, with D possibly matching TRBD1 (5 bases). CDR1 is LGHNA and CDR2 is YSLEER in the germline V gene. The CDR3 is 16 amino acids. Trimming stripped 0 bases from V and 5 bases from J, with 16 bases between.

This clonotype has a count of ten or more. This chain connects TRBV20-1 to TRBJ2-4; perhaps TRBD1 as D (5 bases). In germline, CDR1 is DFQATT, CDR2 SNEGSKA (reference sequence). The CDR3 is made up of 13 amino acids. V lost 5 bases and J lost 2, with 10 bases in between. The CDR3 here is CSAYQGTKNIQYF. The CDR3 DNA is TGCAGTGCTTACCAGGGTACCAAAAACATTCAGTACTTC.

As to this clonotype: A much larger clone lies one base from this, so it may be a read error. The chain employs TRBV13 and TRBJ2-5, with TRBD1 as a possible D gene (6 bases). Germline CDR1 reads PRHDT; CDR2 reads FYEKMQ (reference sequence). The CDR3 has 14 amino acids. The CDR3: CASSQFAGAEAQYF. CDR3 DNA sequence: TGTGCCAGCAGCCAATTCGCAGGGGCAGAGGCCCAGTACTTC.

A few counts support this clonotype. V is TRBV27 and J is TRBJ2-3, with TRBD2 matching 8 bases. Trimming took 5 bases from V and 5 from J; bases not matched to a gene: 9. Germline V CDR1 and CDR2: MNHEY, SMNVEV (reference sequence). The CDR3 is made up of 15 amino acids. CDR3: CASSPLTGGLDTQYF. The CDR3 nucleotides are TGTGCCAGCAGTCCCTTGACGGGAGGGTTAGATACGCAGTATTTT.

The chain links TRBV20-1 to TRBJ1-2, with D unclear. V was cut by 4 bases and J by 1 base, with 10 bases left in between. The V gene's germline CDR1 is DFQATT and CDR2 SNEGSKA (reference sequence). The CDR3 is made up of 13 amino acids. The CDR3 region has the DNA TGCAGTGCTACAAGCCATATTAACTATGGCTACACCTTC. Encoded protein: CSATSHINYGYTF.

V and J are TRBV27 and TRBJ1-5; possible D gene TRBD1, 5 bases. V was pared by 10 bases and J by 4 bases, with 17 bases between. The CDR3 loop spans 14 amino acids. The germline V gene has CDR1 MNHEY and CDR2 SMNVEV (reference sequence). The CDR3 is CANRPGTVNQPQHF. The DNA for the CDR3 is TGTGCCAACAGGCCCGGGACGGTGAATCAGCCCCAGCATTTT.

The chain employs TRBV7-6 and TRBJ1-1, with D uncertain. This CDR3 region has 13 residues. V dropped 8 bases and J dropped 1 base, with 11 bases sitting between them. Germline CDR1 is SGHVS and CDR2 is FNYEAQ. The CDR3 spells CASGGDTNTEAFF. DNA of the CDR3: TGTGCCAGCGGCGGTGACACGAACACTGAAGCTTTCTTT. Combining the CDR3 with reference TRBV7-6 and TRBJ1-1 gives the whole variable domain GAGVSQSPRYKVTKRGQDVALRCDPISGHVSLYWYRQALGQGPEFLTYFNYEAQQDKSGLPNDRFSAERPEGSISTLTIQRTEQRDSAMYRCASGGDTNTEAFFGQGTRLTVV.

In regard to this clonotype: Sequence at one end of the junction differs from germline and may be a read error. The J gene is TRBJ2-1, the V gene TRBV20-1; no reliable D call. The CDR3 spans 16 residues. Germline V gene sequence: CDR1 DFQATT, CDR2 SNEGSKA (reference sequence). The CDR3 DNA follows: TGCAGTGCTAGAGGGGCAGACTTGGTGATAGTACATGAGCAGCTCTTC. Protein product: CSARGADLVIVHEQLF.

This sequence joins TRBV4-1 and TRBJ2-3, with 13 bases that match TRBD2. The CDR3 length is 17 residues. Germline V lookup: CDR1 MGHRA, CDR2 YSYEKL. The V gene end was trimmed by 3 bases and the J gene end by 5 bases; junction bases not matched to a gene: 8. The CDR3 nucleotides read TGCGCCAGCAGCCACACCACTAGCGGGGGGGCTATAGATACGCAGTATTTT. It codes for CASSHTTSGGAIDTQYF.

This clonotype appeared many times. The chain uses TRBV27 and TRBJ1-1; tentative D call: TRBD1 (5 bases). The CDR3 is 14 amino acids. The V gene lost 3 bases and the J gene lost 0 bases, with 8 bases spanning the gap. Germline CDR1 reads MNHEY; CDR2 reads SMNVEV (reference sequence). CDR3 sequence: CASSLDNMNTEAFF. DNA of the CDR3: TGTGCCAGCAGTTTGGACAACATGAACACTGAAGCTTTCTTT.